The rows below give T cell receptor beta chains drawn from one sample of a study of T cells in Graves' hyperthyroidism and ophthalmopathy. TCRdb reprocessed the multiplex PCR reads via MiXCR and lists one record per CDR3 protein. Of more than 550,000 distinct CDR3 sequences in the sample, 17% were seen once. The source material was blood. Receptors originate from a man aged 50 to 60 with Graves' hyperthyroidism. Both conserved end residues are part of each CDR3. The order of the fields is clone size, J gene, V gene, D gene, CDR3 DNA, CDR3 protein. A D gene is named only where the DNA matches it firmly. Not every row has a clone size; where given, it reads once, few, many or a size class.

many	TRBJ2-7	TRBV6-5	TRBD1	TGTGCCAGCAGTTACTCGACAGGGGGCGCTTGGGAGCAGTACTTC	CASSYSTGGAWEQYF
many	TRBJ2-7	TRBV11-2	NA	TGTGCCAGCAGCTCCCAAGATTTTGGGATATACGAGCAGTACTTC	CASSSQDFGIYEQYF
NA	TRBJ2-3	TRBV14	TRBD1	TGTCCCAGCAGCCAAGATGAAGGGACAGGGAATCGAAGAGATACGCAGTATTTT	CPSSQDEGTGNRRDTQYF
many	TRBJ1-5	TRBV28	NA	TGTGCCAGCAGTTCGGCTGGGGGCAATCAGCCCCAGCATTTT	CASSSAGGNQPQHF
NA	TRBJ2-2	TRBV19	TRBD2	TGTGCCAGTAGTACGGGACTAGCGGGAGCAATATCGGACACCGGGGAGCTGTTTTTT	CASSTGLAGAISDTGELFF
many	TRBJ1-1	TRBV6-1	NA	TGTGCCAGCAGTGAAAGACCCCAGAACACTGAAGCTTTCTTT	CASSERPQNTEAFF
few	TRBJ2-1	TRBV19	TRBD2	TGTGCCAGCGGTTCGGGACTAGCGGGAGGTGGAGAGCAGTTCTTC	CASGSGLAGGGEQFF
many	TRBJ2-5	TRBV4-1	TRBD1	TGCGCCAGCAGCCAAATAGGGGGCAGGGGTCGGGAGACCCAGTACTTC	CASSQIGGRGRETQYF
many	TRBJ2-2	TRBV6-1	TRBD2	TGTGCCAGCAGCTTAAACTTCAATAGCGGGAGCGACACCGGGGAGCTGTTTTTT	CASSLNFNSGSDTGELFF
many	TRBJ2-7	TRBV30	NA	TGTGCCTGGAACCCTCGAGGGCAGGGGCTCTACGAGCAGTACTTC	CAWNPRGQGLYEQYF
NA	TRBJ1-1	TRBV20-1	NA	TGCAGTGCTACTCAGATGTCAGGGGTGAACACTGAAGCTTTCTTT	CSATQMSGVNTEAFF
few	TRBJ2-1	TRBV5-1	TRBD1	TGCGCCAGCAGCCCGGAAGACAGGGTCTCCTACAATGAGCAGTTCTTC	CASSPEDRVSYNEQFF
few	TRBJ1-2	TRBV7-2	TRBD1	TGTGCCAGCAGCTCCACCCAACAGGGGGCCTATGGCTACACCTTC	CASSSTQQGAYGYTF
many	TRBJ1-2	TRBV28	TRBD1	TGTGCCAGCAGTTTAAACAGGGGGCTAGGGTATGGCTACACCTTC	CASSLNRGLGYGYTF
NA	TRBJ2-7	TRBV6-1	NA	TGTGCCAGCAGCAGAGACGCGGGACCGGGTGTCTACGAGCAGTACTTC	CASSRDAGPGVYEQYF